This TCR beta chain emerged from a study of shared clonotypes between healthy human individuals. CD45RO-negative, CCR7-positively selected cells formed the naive CD8 fraction, excluding terminally differentiated effector memory CD45RA+ cells. The table came from immunoSEQ multiplex PCR; TCRdb's copy has only in-frame clones and leaves some out. The sample lists about 2 million clones, about 94% occurring once. CDR1 MNHEY and CDR2 SMNVEV come from the germline V gene (reference sequence). The V and J ends lost 5 bases and 4 bases, in that order; junction bases with no gene match: 15. The CDR3 runs to 17 residues.

The chain has TRBV27 and TRBJ1-1; TRBD1 agrees at 8 bases. Sequenced: naive CD8+ T cells sorted from blood. The TCR comes from a man between 18 and 29 years old in good health. CDR3 residues: CASSPLVPQGAGTEAFF. In DNA form, the CDR3 reads TGTGCCAGCAGTCCATTAGTTCCTCAGGGGGCGGGCACTGAAGCTTTCTTT.